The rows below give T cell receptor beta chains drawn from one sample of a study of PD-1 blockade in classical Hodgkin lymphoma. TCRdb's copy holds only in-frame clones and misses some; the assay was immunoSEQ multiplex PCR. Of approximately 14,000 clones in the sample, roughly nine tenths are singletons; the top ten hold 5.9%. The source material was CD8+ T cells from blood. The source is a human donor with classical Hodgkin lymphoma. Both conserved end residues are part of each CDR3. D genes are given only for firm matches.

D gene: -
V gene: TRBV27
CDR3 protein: CASSLSVVDEAFF

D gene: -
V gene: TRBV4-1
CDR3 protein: CASSHNGGMNTEAFF

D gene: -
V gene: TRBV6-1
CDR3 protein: CASSDRVSEKLFF

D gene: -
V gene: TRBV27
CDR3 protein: CASSYLTGRPGEQYF

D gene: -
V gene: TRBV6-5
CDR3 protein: CASTYGGTNYGYTF

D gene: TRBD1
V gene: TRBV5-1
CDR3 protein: CASSLGTGLNEAFF

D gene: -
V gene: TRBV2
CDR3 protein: CASSPAGELFF

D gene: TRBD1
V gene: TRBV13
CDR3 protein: CASSAGTGMHEQYF

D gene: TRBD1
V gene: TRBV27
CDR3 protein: CASSSPGQGFLSSYNEQFF

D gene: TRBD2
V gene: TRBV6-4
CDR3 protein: CASSDSAGATGELFF

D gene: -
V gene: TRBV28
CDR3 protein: CASSVTMGGSAGGYTF

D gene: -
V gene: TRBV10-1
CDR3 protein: CASSERLGGAKNIQYF

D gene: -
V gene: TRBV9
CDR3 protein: CASSPLGGAETEAFF

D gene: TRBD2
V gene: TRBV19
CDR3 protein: CASGTSGTRTDTQYF

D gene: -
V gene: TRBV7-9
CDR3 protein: CASSFSRGVANTGELFF

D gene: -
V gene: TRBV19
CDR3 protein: CASSPGIRETYNEQFF

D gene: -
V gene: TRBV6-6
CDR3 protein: CASSITRAETQYF

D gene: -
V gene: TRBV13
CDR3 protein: CASSLGPADGLTEAFF

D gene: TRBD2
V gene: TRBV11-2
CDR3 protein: CASSLVFLSAGGYNEQFF

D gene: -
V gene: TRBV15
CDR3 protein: CATSREPTGFSGTQYF

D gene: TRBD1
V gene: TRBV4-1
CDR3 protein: CASSHTGDQETQYF

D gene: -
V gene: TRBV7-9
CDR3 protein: CASSPSPNYEQYF

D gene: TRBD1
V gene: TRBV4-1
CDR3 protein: CASSQVGRGLQPQHF

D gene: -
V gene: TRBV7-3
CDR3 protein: CASSLGEGEQYF

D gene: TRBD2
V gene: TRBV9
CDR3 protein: CASSPPLAGGHRGEELFF

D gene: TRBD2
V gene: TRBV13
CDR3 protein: CASSLALAGVMGTQYF

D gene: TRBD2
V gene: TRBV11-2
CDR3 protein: CASSWGLAGRDEQFF

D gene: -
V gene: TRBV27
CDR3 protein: CASSSGGGYTF

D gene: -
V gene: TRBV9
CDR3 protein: CASSPSVGAARTDTQYF

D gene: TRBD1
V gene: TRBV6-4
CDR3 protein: CASSDSSGTGGTEAFF

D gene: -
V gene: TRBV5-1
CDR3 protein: CASSLALSGAGETQYF